The rows below give T cell receptor beta chains drawn from one sample of a study of cytotoxic CD8 clonotypes in ibrutinib-treated CLL. Sequenced by immunoSEQ multiplex PCR; TCRdb stores in-frame clones only, minus some. The sample lists around 50,000 clones, around 52% occurring once. The source material was PBMCs, sampled after 24 months of ibrutinib treatment. Every receptor here comes from a human donor with chronic lymphocytic leukemia. The CDR3 runs from the conserved cysteine through the conserved F or W. The D gene is left open where the match is weak. Some rows mark clone size as missing; the rest say once, few, many or name a class of expanded clone.

J gene | D gene | clone size | V gene | CDR3 protein | CDR3 DNA
TRBJ1-1 | . | . | TRBV7-6 | CASSLGPGQDTEAFF | TGTGCCAGCAGCTTAGGCCCCGGGCAGGACACTGAAGCTTTCTTT
TRBJ2-1 | . | . | TRBV9 | CASSVGISLPYNEQFF | TGTGCCAGCAGCGTAGGGATATCGCTTCCCTACAATGAGCAGTTCTTC
TRBJ2-3 | . | . | TRBV19 | CASSRSSFTDTQYF | TGTGCCAGTAGTAGGTCTTCTTTCACAGATACGCAGTATTTT
TRBJ2-1 | . | . | TRBV5-6 | CASSLVAEQFF | TGTGCCAGCAGCTTGGTAGCCGAGCAGTTCTTC
TRBJ2-3 | TRBD2 | . | TRBV28 | CASSLPGTSGTDTQYF | TGTGCCAGCAGTCTTCCTGGGACTAGCGGCACAGATACGCAGTATTTT
TRBJ1-1 | TRBD1 | . | TRBV7-8 | CASSEQGAVNTEAFF | TGTGCCAGCAGCGAACAGGGGGCGGTTAACACTGAAGCTTTCTTT
TRBJ1-6 | . | . | TRBV9 | CASSVGGFDSPLHF | TGTGCCAGCAGCGTAGGGGGGTTTGATTCACCCCTCCACTTT
TRBJ2-5 | . | . | TRBV5-4 | CASSLDRSQETQYF | TGTGCCAGCAGCTTGGACAGGAGCCAAGAGACCCAGTACTTC
TRBJ2-2 | . | . | TRBV29-1 | CSVPGVNTGELFF | TGCAGCGTCCCCGGGGTGAACACCGGGGAGCTGTTTTTT
TRBJ2-7 | TRBD1 | . | TRBV19 | CASMGTGTYEQYF | TGTGCCAGTATGGGGACAGGGACCTACGAGCAGTACTTC
TRBJ2-5 | . | once | TRBV6-1 | CASSEDSETQYF | TGTGCCAGCAGTGAAGACTCAGAGACCCAGTACTTC
TRBJ1-1 | . | . | TRBV9 | CASSGARAKNTEAFF | TGTGCCAGCAGCGGCGCCAGGGCTAAGAACACTGAAGCTTTCTTT
TRBJ1-2 | . | many | TRBV19 | CASSWAAGDGNGYTF | TGTGCCAGTAGTTGGGCAGCAGGAGACGGGAATGGCTACACCTTC
TRBJ2-7 | TRBD2 | . | TRBV5-1 | CASSSQTSGGGFPYEQYF | TGCGCCAGCAGCTCCCAGACTAGCGGGGGGGGATTCCCCTACGAGCAGTACTTC
TRBJ2-5 | . | . | TRBV11-2 | CASSFTELETQYF | TGTGCCAGCAGCTTCACGGAATTGGAGACCCAGTACTTC
TRBJ2-1 | TRBD1 | . | TRBV9 | CASSVEDRAYNEQFF | TGTGCCAGCAGCGTAGAAGACAGGGCCTACAATGAGCAGTTCTTC
TRBJ2-2 | TRBD2 | once | TRBV5-1 | CASSFGLANTGELFF | TGCGCCAGCAGCTTCGGACTAGCGAACACCGGGGAGCTGTTTTTT
TRBJ2-7 | . | . | TRBV21-1 | CASSQGSYEQYF | TGTGCCAGCAGCCAGGGCTCCTACGAGCAGTACTTC